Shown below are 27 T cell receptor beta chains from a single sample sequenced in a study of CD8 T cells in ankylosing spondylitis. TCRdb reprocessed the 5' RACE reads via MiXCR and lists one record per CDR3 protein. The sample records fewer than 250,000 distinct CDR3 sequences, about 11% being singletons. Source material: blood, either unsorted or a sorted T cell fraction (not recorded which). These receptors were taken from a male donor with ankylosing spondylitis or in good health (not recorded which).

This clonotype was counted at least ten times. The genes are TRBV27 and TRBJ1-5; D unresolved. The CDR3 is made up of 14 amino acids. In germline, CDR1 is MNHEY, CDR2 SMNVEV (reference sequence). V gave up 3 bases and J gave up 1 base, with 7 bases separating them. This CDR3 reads CASSLRGSNQPQHF. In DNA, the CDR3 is TGTGCCAGCAGTTTGCGTGGGAGCAATCAGCCCCAGCATTTT.

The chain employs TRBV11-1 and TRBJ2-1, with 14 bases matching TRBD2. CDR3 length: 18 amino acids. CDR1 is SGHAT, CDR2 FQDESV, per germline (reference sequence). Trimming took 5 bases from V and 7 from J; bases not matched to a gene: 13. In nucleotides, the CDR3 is TGTGCCAGCAGCCCGTTTATGGGACTAGCGGGAGAGAATAATGAGCAGTTCTTC. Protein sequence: CASSPFMGLAGENNEQFF.

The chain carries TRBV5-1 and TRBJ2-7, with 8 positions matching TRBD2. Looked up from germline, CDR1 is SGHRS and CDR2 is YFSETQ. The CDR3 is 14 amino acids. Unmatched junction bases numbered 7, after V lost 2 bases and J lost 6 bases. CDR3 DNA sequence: TGCGCCAGCAGCTTAGAAAGCGGGAGAAGCGAGCAGTACTTC. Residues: CASSLESGRSEQYF. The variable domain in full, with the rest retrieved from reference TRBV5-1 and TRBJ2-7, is KAGVTQTPRYLIKTRGQQVTLSCSPISGHRSVSWYQQTPGQGLQFLFEYFSETQRNKGNFPGRFSGRQFSNSRSEMNVSTLELGDSALYLCASSLESGRSEQYFGPGTRLTVT.

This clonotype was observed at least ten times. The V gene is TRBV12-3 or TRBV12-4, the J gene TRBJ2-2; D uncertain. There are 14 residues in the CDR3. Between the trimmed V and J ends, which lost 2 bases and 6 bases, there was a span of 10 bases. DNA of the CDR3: TGTGCCAGCAGTTTACTAGAAGTCGCCGGGGAGCTGTTTTTT. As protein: CASSLLEVAGELFF.

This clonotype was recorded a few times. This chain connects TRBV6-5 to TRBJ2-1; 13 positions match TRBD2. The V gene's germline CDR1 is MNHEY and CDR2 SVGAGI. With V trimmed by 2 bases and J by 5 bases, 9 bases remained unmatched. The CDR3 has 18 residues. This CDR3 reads CASSYPGTSGIFDNEQFF. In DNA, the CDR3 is TGTGCCAGCAGTTACCCGGGGACTAGCGGGATTTTCGACAATGAGCAGTTCTTC.

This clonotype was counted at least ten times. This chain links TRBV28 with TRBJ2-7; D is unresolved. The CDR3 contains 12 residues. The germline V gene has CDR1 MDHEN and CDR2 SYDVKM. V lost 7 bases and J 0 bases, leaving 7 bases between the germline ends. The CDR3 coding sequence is TGTGCCAGCACCCCTAGCTCCTACGAGCAGTACTTC. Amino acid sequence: CASTPSSYEQYF.

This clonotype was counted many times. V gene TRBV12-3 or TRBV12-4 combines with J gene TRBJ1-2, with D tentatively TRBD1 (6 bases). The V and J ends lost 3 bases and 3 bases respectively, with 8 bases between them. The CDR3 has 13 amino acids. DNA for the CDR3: TGTGCCAGCAGTTTTGCAGGGGACTATGGCTACACCTTC. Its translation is CASSFAGDYGYTF.

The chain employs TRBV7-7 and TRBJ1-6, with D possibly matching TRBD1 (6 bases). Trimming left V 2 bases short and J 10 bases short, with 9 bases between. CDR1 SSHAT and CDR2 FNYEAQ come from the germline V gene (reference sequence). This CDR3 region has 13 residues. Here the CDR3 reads CASSLKGGSPLHF. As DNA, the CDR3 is TGTGCCAGCAGCTTAAAGGGGGGCTCACCCCTCCACTTT.

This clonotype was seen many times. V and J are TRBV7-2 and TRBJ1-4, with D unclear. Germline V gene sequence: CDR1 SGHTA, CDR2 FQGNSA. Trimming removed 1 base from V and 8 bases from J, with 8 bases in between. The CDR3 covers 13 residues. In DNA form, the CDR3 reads TGTGCCAGCAGCTTAGGTTCCGGCGAAAAACTGTTTTTT. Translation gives CASSLGSGEKLFF.

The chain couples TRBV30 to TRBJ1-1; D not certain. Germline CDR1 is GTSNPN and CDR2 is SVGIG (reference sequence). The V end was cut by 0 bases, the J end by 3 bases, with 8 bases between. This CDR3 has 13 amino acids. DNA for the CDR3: TGTGCCTGGAGTGTGAGGGTTGACACTGAAGCTTTCTTT. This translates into CAWSVRVDTEAFF.

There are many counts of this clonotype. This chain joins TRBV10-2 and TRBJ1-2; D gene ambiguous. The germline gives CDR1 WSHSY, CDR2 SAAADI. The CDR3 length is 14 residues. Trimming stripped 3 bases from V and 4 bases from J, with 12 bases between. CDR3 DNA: TGCGCCAGCAGTGACTCACCTGGTGGCTATGGCTACACCTTC. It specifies CASSDSPGGYGYTF.

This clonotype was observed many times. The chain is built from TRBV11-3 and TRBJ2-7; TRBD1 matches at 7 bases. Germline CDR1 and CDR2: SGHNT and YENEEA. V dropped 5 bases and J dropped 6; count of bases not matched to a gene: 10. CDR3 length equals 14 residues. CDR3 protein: CASSRRDSPSEQYF. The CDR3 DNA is TGTGCCAGCAGCCGCCGGGACAGTCCGTCCGAGCAGTACTTC.

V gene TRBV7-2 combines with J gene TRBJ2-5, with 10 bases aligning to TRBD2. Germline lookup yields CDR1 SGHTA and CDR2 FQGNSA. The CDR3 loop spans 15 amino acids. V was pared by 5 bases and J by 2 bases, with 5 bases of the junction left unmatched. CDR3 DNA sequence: TGTGCCAGCAGCCCTACTAGCGGGGAACAAGAGACCCAGTACTTC. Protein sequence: CASSPTSGEQETQYF.

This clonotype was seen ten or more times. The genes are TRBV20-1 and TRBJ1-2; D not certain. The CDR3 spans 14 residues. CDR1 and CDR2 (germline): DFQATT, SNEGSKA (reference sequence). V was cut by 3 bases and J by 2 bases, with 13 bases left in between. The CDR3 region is CSASDFPRNYGYTF. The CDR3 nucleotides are TGCAGTGCTAGCGACTTTCCCCGAAACTATGGCTACACCTTC.

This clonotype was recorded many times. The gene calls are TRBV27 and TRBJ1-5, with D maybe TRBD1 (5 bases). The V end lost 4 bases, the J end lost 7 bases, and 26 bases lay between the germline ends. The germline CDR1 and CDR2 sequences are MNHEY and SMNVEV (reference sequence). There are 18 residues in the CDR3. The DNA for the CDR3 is TGTGCCAGCAGTTCCCGGGACGAAGTGAAAGTGGCTCTCCAGCCCCAGCATTTT. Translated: CASSSRDEVKVALQPQHF.

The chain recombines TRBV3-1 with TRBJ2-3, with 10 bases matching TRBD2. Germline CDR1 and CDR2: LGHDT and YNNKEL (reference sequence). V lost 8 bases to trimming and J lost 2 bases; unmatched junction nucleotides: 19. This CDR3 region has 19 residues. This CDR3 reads CASCFSFSGGSPNTDTQYF. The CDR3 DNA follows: TGTGCCAGCTGTTTCTCCTTTAGCGGGGGGTCCCCGAACACAGATACGCAGTATTTT.

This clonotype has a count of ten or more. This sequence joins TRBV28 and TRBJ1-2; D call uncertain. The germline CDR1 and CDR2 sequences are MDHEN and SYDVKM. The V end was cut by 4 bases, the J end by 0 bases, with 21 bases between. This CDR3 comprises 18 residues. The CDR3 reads CASSSSAQHQLTNYGYTF. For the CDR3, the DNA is TGTGCCAGCAGTTCCTCCGCCCAGCACCAGTTAACTAACTATGGCTACACCTTC.

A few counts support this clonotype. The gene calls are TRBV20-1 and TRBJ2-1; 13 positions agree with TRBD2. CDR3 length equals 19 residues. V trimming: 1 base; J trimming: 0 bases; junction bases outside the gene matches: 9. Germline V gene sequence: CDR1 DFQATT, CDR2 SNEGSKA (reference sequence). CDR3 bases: TGCAGTGCTAGAGGAACCGGGACTAGCGGGAAAAGCTCCTACAATGAGCAGTTCTTC. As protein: CSARGTGTSGKSSYNEQFF.

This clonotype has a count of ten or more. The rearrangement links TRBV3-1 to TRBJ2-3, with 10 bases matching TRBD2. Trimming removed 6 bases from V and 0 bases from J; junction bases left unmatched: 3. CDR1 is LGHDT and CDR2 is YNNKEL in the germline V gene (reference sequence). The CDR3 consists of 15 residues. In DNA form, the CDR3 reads TGTGCCAGCAGATTGACTAGCGGGAGCACAGATACGCAGTATTTT. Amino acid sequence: CASRLTSGSTDTQYF.

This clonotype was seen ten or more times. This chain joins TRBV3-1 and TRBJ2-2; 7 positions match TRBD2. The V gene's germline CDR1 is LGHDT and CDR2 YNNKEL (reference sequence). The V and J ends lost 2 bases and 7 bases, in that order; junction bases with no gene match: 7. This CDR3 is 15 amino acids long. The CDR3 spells CASSQQLAIGGELFF. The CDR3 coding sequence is TGTGCCAGCAGCCAACAACTAGCGATCGGCGGGGAGCTGTTTTTT.

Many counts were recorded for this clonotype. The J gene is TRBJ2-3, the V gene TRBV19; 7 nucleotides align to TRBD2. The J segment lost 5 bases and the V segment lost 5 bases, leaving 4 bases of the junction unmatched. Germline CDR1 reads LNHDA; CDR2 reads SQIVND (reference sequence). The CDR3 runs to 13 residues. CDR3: CASSDRGGDTQYF. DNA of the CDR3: TGTGCCAGTAGTGACCGCGGGGGAGATACGCAGTATTTT. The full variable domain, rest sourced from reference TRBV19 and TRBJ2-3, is DGGITQSPKYLFRKEGQNVTLSCEQNLNHDAMYWYRQDPGQGLRLIYYSQIVNDFQKGDIAEGYSVSREKKESFPLTVTSAQKNPTAFYLCASSDRGGDTQYFGPGTRLTVL.

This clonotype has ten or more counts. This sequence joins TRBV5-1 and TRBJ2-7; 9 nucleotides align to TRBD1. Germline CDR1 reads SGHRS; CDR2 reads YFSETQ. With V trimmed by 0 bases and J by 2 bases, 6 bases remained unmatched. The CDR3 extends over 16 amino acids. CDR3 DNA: TGCGCCAGCAGCTTGGATCTGGGACAGGGAACCTACGAGCAGTACTTC. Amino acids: CASSLDLGQGTYEQYF.

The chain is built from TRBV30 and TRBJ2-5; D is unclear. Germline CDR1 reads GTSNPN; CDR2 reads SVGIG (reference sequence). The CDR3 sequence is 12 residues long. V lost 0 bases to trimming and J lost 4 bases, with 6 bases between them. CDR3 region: CAWSVSLETQYF. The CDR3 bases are TGTGCCTGGAGTGTCTCTTTAGAGACCCAGTACTTC.

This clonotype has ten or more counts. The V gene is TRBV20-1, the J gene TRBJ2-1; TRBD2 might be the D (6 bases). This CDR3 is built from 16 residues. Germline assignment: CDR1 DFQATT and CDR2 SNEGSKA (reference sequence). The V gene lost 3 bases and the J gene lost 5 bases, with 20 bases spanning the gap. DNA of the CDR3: TGCAGTGCTAGGGGGACTCTGTGGCGGGGAGACAATGAGCAGTTCTTC. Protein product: CSARGTLWRGDNEQFF.

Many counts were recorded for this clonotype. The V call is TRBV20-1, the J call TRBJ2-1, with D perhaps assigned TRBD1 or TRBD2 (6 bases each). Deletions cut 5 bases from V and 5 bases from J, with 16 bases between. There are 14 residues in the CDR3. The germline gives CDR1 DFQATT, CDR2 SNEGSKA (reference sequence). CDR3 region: CSARRGLAHNEQFF. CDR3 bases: TGCAGTGCTCGACGGGGGCTTGCCCACAATGAGCAGTTCTTC.

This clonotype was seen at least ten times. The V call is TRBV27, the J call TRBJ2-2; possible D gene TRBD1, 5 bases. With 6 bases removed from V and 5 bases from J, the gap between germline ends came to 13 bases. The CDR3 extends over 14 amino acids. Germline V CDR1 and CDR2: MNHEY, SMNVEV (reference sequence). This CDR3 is CASRWEGVTGELFF. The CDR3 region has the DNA TGTGCCAGCAGATGGGAAGGGGTGACCGGGGAGCTGTTTTTT.

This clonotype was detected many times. The CDR3 region is CASSLDGNPYNEQFF. The CDR3 nucleotides are TGTGCCAGCAGTTTAGACGGGAACCCCTACAATGAGCAGTTCTTC. V and J are TRBV12-3 or TRBV12-4 and TRBJ2-1, with D perhaps matching TRBD2 (5 bases). This CDR3 has 15 residues. The germline V and J ends were trimmed by 1 base and 2 bases, with 9 bases remaining between them.